Below are 28 T cell receptor beta chains sequenced from a single sample in a study of spatial heterogeneity in lung cancer. Study observations and caveats: Counts that tracked tumor mutation counts were those of expanded intratumoral alpha and beta TCRs.

The time point denotes: sample taken at primary tumor resection. TCRdb re-derived calls from the 5' RACE reads in MiXCR, one entry per CDR3 protein. The top ten hold about 17% of the sample, which has fewer than 15,000 distinct CDR3 sequences, about 3.2% seen once. The antigens these receptors bind are not known. Sequencing was performed on lung tumor tissue, taken at surgery. The receptors stem from a male donor with early-stage non-small cell lung cancer.

This clonotype appeared many times. CDR3 residues: CASSLDRVDTQYF. CDR3 DNA: TGCGCCAGCAGCTTGGATCGGGTAGATACGCAGTATTTT. The chain links TRBV5-1 to TRBJ2-3; no clear D gene. The ends were cut back, 0 bases at V and 5 bases at J, with 7 bases in the middle. Germline lookup yields CDR1 SGHRS and CDR2 YFSETQ. The CDR3 has 13 amino acids.

The sample holds many counts of this clonotype. The chain combines TRBV6-2 or TRBV6-3 with TRBJ2-2, with 9 bases identical to TRBD2. CDR1 is MNHEY, CDR2 SVGEGT, per germline. The CDR3 is 16 residues long. V shed 5 bases, J shed 2 bases, and the junction held 6 bases outside the gene matches. CDR3 in DNA: TGTGCCAGCAGTCCCCTTAGCGGGGGAAACACCGGGGAGCTGTTTTTT. Encoded protein: CASSPLSGGNTGELFF.

Relative to its sample, this clonotype is medium-sized. The chain is built from TRBV7-9 and TRBJ2-3; 7 bases are a match to TRBD1. J was trimmed by 5 bases and V by 5 bases; bases with no gene match: 7. The CDR3 has 14 residues. Germline V gene lookup returns CDR1 SEHNR and CDR2 FQNEAQ (reference sequence). CDR3 region: CASSPRQGQDTQYF. The CDR3 coding sequence is TGTGCCAGCAGCCCCAGACAGGGCCAAGATACGCAGTATTTT.

Of note for this clonotype: This may be a read error, as it is one base from a much larger clone. The chain is built from TRBV12-3 or TRBV12-4 and TRBJ1-3, with 9 positions matching TRBD1. The CDR3 runs 15 residues. In nucleotides, the CDR3 is TGTGCCAGCAGTAACCGACAGGGGGTGAGAGACACCATAAATTTT. It is translated as CASSNRQGVRDTINF.

In this sample, this clonotype turned up many times. This chain links TRBV2 with TRBJ2-1, with 8 bases that match TRBD2. V lost 7 bases, J lost 0 bases, and 14 bases stayed unmatched. In germline, CDR1 is SNHLY, CDR2 FYNNEI. The CDR3 contains 18 residues. The CDR3 loop is CASMQKGRGGLSYNEQFF. CDR3 bases: TGTGCCAGCATGCAGAAAGGCCGGGGGGGCCTCTCCTACAATGAGCAGTTCTTC.

This clonotype was seen repeatedly, ten times or more. The gene calls are TRBV5-1 and TRBJ1-1, with 12 nucleotides matching TRBD1. Per germline, CDR1 SGHRS and CDR2 YFSETQ. V dropped 4 bases and J dropped 1; count of bases not matched to a gene: 2. This CDR3 comprises 15 residues. CDR3 DNA: TGCGCCAGCAGCACGGGACAGGGGGCGAACACTGAAGCTTTCTTT. Its protein is CASSTGQGANTEAFF.

Note on this clonotype: This sequence may be a read error, since a much larger clone differs from it by one base. As the CDR3 is not closed by the conserved phenylalanine or tryptophan, this likely results from a read error. This chain joins TRBV20-1 and TRBJ1-5, with D possibly TRBD1 on 6 matching bases. This CDR3 is 16 amino acids long. Germline V gene sequence: CDR1 DFQATT, CDR2 SNEGSKA (reference sequence). The V and J ends lost 6 bases and 0 bases respectively, with 18 bases between them. CDR3 sequence (DNA): TGCAGTGCCTCGGGACACACGGCTTATAGCAATCAGCCCCAGCATTTA. Translation gives CSASGHTAYSNQPQHL.

Only a few counts were recorded for this clonotype. The chain is built from TRBV12-3 or TRBV12-4 and TRBJ1-3; possibly TRBD1 for D (5 bases). The CDR3 consists of 15 residues. Trimming took off 5 bases at V and 0 bases at J, with 11 bases between the two ends. Here the CDR3 reads CASSPREPSGNTIYF. The CDR3, as DNA: TGTGCCAGCAGTCCCAGGGAACCCTCTGGAAACACCATATATTTT.

There are many counts of this clonotype. The chain has TRBV4-3 and TRBJ1-2; 7 nucleotides match TRBD1. V shed 0 bases and J 3 bases; nucleotides not matched to a gene: 4. Per germline, CDR1 LGHNA and CDR2 YSLEER. CDR3 length equals 15 residues. The CDR3 DNA follows: TGCGCCAGCAGCCAAGATAGGGGGCTGGACTATGGCTACACCTTC. Amino acid sequence: CASSQDRGLDYGYTF.

This clonotype is labeled medium-sized (0.01 to 0.1%). For the CDR3, the DNA is TGCGCCAGCAGCTTGGACGGGACGGCCGCCTACGAGCAGTACTTC. Protein: CASSLDGTAAYEQYF. J is TRBJ2-7 and V is TRBV5-1; perhaps D is TRBD1 or TRBD2 (5 bases each). The V end was cut by 0 bases, the J end by 2 bases, with 12 bases between. The CDR3 covers 15 residues. CDR1 and CDR2 (germline): SGHRS, YFSETQ. The full variable domain, completed using reference TRBV5-1 and TRBJ2-7, is KAGVTQTPRYLIKTRGQQVTLSCSPISGHRSVSWYQQTPGQGLQFLFEYFSETQRNKGNFPGRFSGRQFSNSRSEMNVSTLELGDSALYLCASSLDGTAAYEQYFGPGTRLTVT.

This clonotype was seen at least ten times. The chain is built from TRBV6-5 and TRBJ2-3, with 10 positions matching TRBD1. There are 14 residues in the CDR3. V dropped 7 bases and J dropped 4; count of bases not matched to a gene: 5. Germline CDR1 is MNHEY and CDR2 is SVGAGI. This CDR3 is CASTFGTGADTQYF. CDR3 DNA sequence: TGTGCCAGCACTTTTGGGACAGGGGCAGATACGCAGTATTTT.

This clonotype was seen many times. This chain connects TRBV29-1 to TRBJ2-7; D is perhaps TRBD2 (6 bases). This CDR3 spans 11 amino acids. Trimming removed 4 bases from V and 5 bases from J, with 9 bases in between. In germline, CDR1 is SQVTM, CDR2 ANQGSEA. CDR3 nucleotide sequence: TGCAGCGTTGGGGGGGAGAACGAGCAGTACTTC. It is translated as CSVGGENEQYF.

This clonotype was detected many times. The V gene is TRBV9, the J gene TRBJ2-7; 9 bases line up with TRBD1. The CDR3 is 14 amino acids. Germline V CDR1 and CDR2: SGDLS, YYNGEE. V was clipped by 5 bases and J by 2 bases; unmatched bases: 5. CDR3 residues: CASSRDRVPYEQYF. In nucleotides, the CDR3 is TGTGCCAGCAGTCGGGACAGGGTACCCTACGAGCAGTACTTC.

In its sample, this clonotype was seen many times. The chain joins TRBV4-1 to TRBJ1-1, with TRBD1 matching over 8 bases. CDR3 length: 16 residues. Germline V gene sequence: CDR1 MGHRA, CDR2 YSYEKL. Unmatched junction bases numbered 6, after V lost 2 bases and J lost 1 base. CDR3 nucleotide sequence: TGCGCCAGCAGCCAAAGACAGGGGTTAAGGAACACTGAAGCTTTCTTT. This sequence encodes CASSQRQGLRNTEAFF.

This clonotype came up many times. CDR3 sequence: CSVANRGGTEAFF. The CDR3 DNA is TGCAGCGTGGCTAACAGGGGGGGAACTGAAGCTTTCTTT. J is TRBJ1-1 and V is TRBV29-1, with 8 bases that match TRBD1. CDR1 and CDR2 (germline): SQVTM, ANQGSEA. The CDR3 is made up of 13 amino acids. The V and J ends lost 6 bases and 5 bases, in that order; junction bases with no gene match: 8.

This clonotype occurred many times. The chain couples TRBV12-3 or TRBV12-4 to TRBJ1-4; D uncertain. Trimming stripped 3 bases from V and 7 bases from J, with 3 bases between. The CDR3 is 11 residues long. The CDR3 is CASSFREKLFF. DNA of the CDR3: TGTGCCAGCAGTTTTCGTGAAAAACTGTTTTTT.

This clonotype was counted ten times or more. This chain joins TRBV5-4 and TRBJ1-6, with 7 bases identical to TRBD1. Unmatched junction bases numbered 12, after V lost 2 bases and J lost 10 bases. The CDR3 has 16 amino acids. CDR1 SGHNT and CDR2 YYREEE come from the germline V gene (reference sequence). DNA for the CDR3: TGTGCCAGCAGCTTAACGTCGGACAGGTCGCGCTCACCCCTCCACTTT. The encoded protein is CASSLTSDRSRSPLHF.

The sample holds many counts of this clonotype. The chain employs TRBV20-1 and TRBJ1-5; D not certain. Trimming left V 1 base short and J 0 bases short, with 13 bases between. The CDR3 is 16 residues long. Germline V gene sequence: CDR1 DFQATT, CDR2 SNEGSKA (reference sequence). CDR3 nucleotides: TGCAGTGCTAGAGGGAATCAGGCGTATAGCAATCAGCCCCAGCATTTT. The encoded protein is CSARGNQAYSNQPQHF.

This clonotype showed up many times. The chain employs TRBV4-1 and TRBJ1-1, with no clear D. This CDR3 spans 16 amino acids. Trimming removed 0 bases at V and 2 bases at J, with 13 bases between. CDR1 is MGHRA and CDR2 is YSYEKL in the germline V gene. The CDR3: CASSQDRLPANTEAFF. CDR3 sequence (DNA): TGCGCCAGCAGCCAAGACCGGTTACCCGCCAACACTGAAGCTTTCTTT.

This clonotype was picked up many times. The genes are TRBV3-1 and TRBJ2-5; 11 nucleotides align to TRBD2. Germline-derived CDR1 and CDR2 are LGHDT and YNNKEL (reference sequence). With V trimmed by 5 bases and J by 5 bases, 4 bases remained unmatched. This CDR3 spans 14 amino acids. As DNA, the CDR3 is TGTGCCAGCAGCTCGGGACTAGCGGCGGAGACCCAGTACTTC. Its protein product is CASSSGLAAETQYF.

This clonotype was counted many times. The gene calls are TRBV20-1 and TRBJ2-7; no reliable D call. CDR1 is DFQATT, CDR2 SNEGSKA, per germline (reference sequence). Trimming shortened V by 0 bases and J by 5 bases, and 17 bases separated the two germline ends. CDR3 length equals 15 residues. The CDR3 region is CSARDAVGNLDEQYF. The CDR3 region has the DNA TGCAGTGCTAGAGATGCCGTGGGTAACCTTGACGAGCAGTACTTC.

This chain links TRBV7-9 with TRBJ2-1; D is unclear. V was cut by 4 bases and J by 5 bases, with 9 bases left in between. The CDR3 totals 13 residues. Germline V CDR1 and CDR2: SEHNR, FQNEAQ (reference sequence). The CDR3 coding sequence is TGTGCCAGCAGCTCCCGACGGAACAATGAGCAGTTCTTC. Its translation is CASSSRRNNEQFF.

By share, this clonotype counts as medium-sized. V gene TRBV5-4 combines with J gene TRBJ2-1; D possibly uses TRBD1 or TRBD2 (5 bases each). CDR1 and CDR2 from the germline V gene are SGHNT and YYREEE (reference sequence). The CDR3 has 12 amino acids. The V gene lost 4 bases and the J gene lost 9 bases, with 11 bases spanning the gap. CDR3 bases: TGTGCCAGCAGCCTCGTGGGGGTTGAGCAGTTCTTC. Translating it yields CASSLVGVEQFF.

This clonotype rates as medium-sized. CDR3 region: CASSPSGGAPNEQFF. The CDR3 DNA reads TGTGCCAGCAGTCCTAGCGGGGGGGCTCCGAATGAGCAGTTCTTC. The J gene is TRBJ2-1, the V gene TRBV12-3 or TRBV12-4; 12 bases line up with TRBD2. This CDR3 has 15 amino acids. V trimming: 5 bases; J trimming: 7 bases; junction bases outside the gene matches: 6.

This clonotype is medium-sized. The CDR3 bases are TGTGCCAGCCGCACGTCTGGGGCCAACGTCCTGACTTTC. Protein sequence: CASRTSGANVLTF. The chain employs TRBV6-5 and TRBJ2-6; D unresolved. V lost 8 bases and J 1 base, leaving 6 bases between the germline ends. This CDR3 contains 13 residues. Germline loops: CDR1 MNHEY, CDR2 SVGAGI.

This clonotype was counted ten times or more. This rearrangement joins TRBV5-1 to TRBJ2-3; D remains ambiguous. Trimming took 0 bases from V and 3 from J, leaving 2 bases between them. The germline CDR1 and CDR2 sequences are SGHRS and YFSETQ. This CDR3 spans 12 amino acids. The CDR3 coding sequence is TGCGCCAGCAGCTTGGAGACAGATACGCAGTATTTT. Encoded protein: CASSLETDTQYF.

This clonotype was seen ten or more times. The gene calls are TRBV7-6 and TRBJ2-3; TRBD1 might be the D (6 bases). The V and J ends lost 5 bases and 2 bases respectively, with 17 bases between them. CDR3 length: 16 residues. Germline V gene sequence: CDR1 SGHVS, CDR2 FNYEAQ. Written as DNA, the CDR3 is TGTGCCAGCAGCAAGTCCCTAGGGGGTTACACAGATACGCAGTATTTT. Encoded protein: CASSKSLGGYTDTQYF.

This clonotype showed up many times. The J gene is TRBJ2-5, the V gene TRBV14; possibly TRBD1 or TRBD2 for D (5 bases each). Trimming took off 4 bases at V and 3 bases at J, with 15 bases between the two ends. CDR3 length equals 15 residues. CDR1 is SGHDN, CDR2 FVKESK, per germline. This CDR3 is CASSPGPGLEETQYF. The CDR3 DNA sequence: TGTGCCAGCAGCCCCGGCCCGGGGCTGGAAGAGACCCAGTACTTC.